The entry that follows covers one T cell receptor (beta chain) sequence. Its antigen is not yet known. No much larger clone exists at a distance of one base, and base qualities are not known. Libraries were prepared through the immunoSEQ multiplex PCR assay. For the multiplex PCR, a mixture combining 60 forward primers for TCR Vbeta segments and 13 reverse primers for TCR Jbeta segments was used. The CDR3 region of rearranged TCR beta genes was amplified from genomic DNA by a multiplex PCR assay. On the Illumina HiSeq System, the amplified TCR beta libraries were sequenced as 87-base-pair reads. On the study's bioinformatics: In a later analysis, 80 million or so unique TCR beta chains were counted across the 650 to 700 repertoires, and roughly 11 million of these chains were shared by at least two donors. Raw reads were error-corrected and collapsed into unique sequences by a nearest-neighbor algorithm in which closely related sequences were merged to remove PCR and sequencing errors. To assign V, D and J gene segments, CDR3 sequences were aligned to IMGT reference sequences. Each retained sequence needed at least a six-nucleotide match to both a V gene segment and a J gene segment. A rearrangement counted as productive if the CDR3 had no stop codons and remained in frame with V and J, and every other rearrangement counted as non-productive. Following IMGT convention, CDR3 was defined as the stretch from the second conserved V-encoded cysteine up to the conserved J-encoded phenylalanine. The earlier analysis of about 620 of the donors excluded sequences that lacked an unambiguous match to a single V gene segment. An earlier analysis of several hundred of the donors called V segments functional above 56.7% productive rearrangements and segregating when the between-donor standard deviation exceeded 5%. A statistical classification framework was built to diagnose cytomegalovirus status from the catalog of TCR beta chain sequences. V and J gene assignment, in a later analysis, came from comparing TCR nucleotide sequences with IMGT/GENE-DB human TR gene sequences. In a later analysis, CDR3 sequences and most-parsimonious VDJ recombination scenarios were assigned using the TCRdist pipeline. A later analysis defined each TCR beta chain by its CDR3 amino acid sequence plus V-gene family, and excluded reads lacking a unique V-gene family. To address suspected cross-contamination and a sequencing artifact, a later analysis removed roughly 640 highly shared, low-generation-probability nucleotide sequences. In a later analysis, a clonal expansion index for each public chain was calculated from normalized within-repertoire ranks of inferred template counts. In a later analysis, generation probabilities were computed with a VDJ recombination model fitted to out-of-frame rearrangements, and the resulting probabilities were checked against IGoR. In a later analysis, TCR-TCR, TCR-HLA and TCR-CMV co-occurrence was scored with hypergeometric tests, and a repertoire-size bias correction was applied to TCR pairs. False discovery rates were estimated in a later analysis by permuting HLA or CMV assignments 20 times. In a later analysis, co-occurring TCRs were grouped with DBSCAN, and TCRdist sequence similarity was added when clustering was performed within HLA-allele-positive subsets. Repertoires with fewer than 30,000 or more than 120,000 public chains were left out of co-occurrence clustering, as were roughly five repertoires with anomalous nucleotide sharing. As stored in TCRdb, this immuneACCESS dataset retains in-frame rearrangements with V and J assigned. A fraction of the clones does not appear; measured against another copy, unresolved V genes explain less than half of the discrepancy, and the remainder lacks a known reason. V, J and clone size were drawn from that table, and D and trimming were deduced from the DNA. The sample includes about 170,000 clones, with 85% observed a single time. The ten largest account for 1% of the sample.

Based on the germline V gene (reference sequence), the CDR1 and CDR2 sequences are LNHDA and SQIVND. V and J are trimmed by 5 bases and 8 bases, and the gene matches miss 10 bases of the junction. From cysteine to phenylalanine, the CDR3 is 14 amino acids long. Kept here is only the CDR3 DNA, which spans 42 bases and is read in frame from base 1. This entry is derived from a study of cytomegalovirus exposure and HLA in healthy donors (TCRdb year 2017). Broadly, across the study: An earlier analysis of roughly 570 of the donors reported about 260 Gb of sequence data and 95 million to 120 million unique TCR beta sequences obtained from about 180 million T cells. Around 320 gigabases of sequencing data and 80 million or so unique TCR sequences were included in an early release covering several hundred HLA-typed donors. The genetic ancestry cluster associated with self-reported Caucasian donors included around four fifths of the 398 genotyped donors. The study aimed to test whether cataloging public T cell receptors could reveal signatures of past pathogen exposure. The study profiled the T cell repertoires of approximately 700 subjects by immunosequencing and related them to cytomegalovirus serostatus. Along with the approximately 700-subject first cohort, a separate validation cohort of over a hundred different subjects was used. High-throughput TCR immunosequencing, statistical association of individual TCRs with disease status, and machine learning were combined to predict cytomegalovirus infection status. A later analysis re-examined previously published TCR beta repertoires from about 700 donors and added high-resolution HLA genotyping to investigate patterns of TCR occurrence. Rather than drawing on any new phenotypic data, the later analysis identified candidate immune exposures from TCR beta sequences and the way those sequences occurred across donors. To decide whether each TCR beta V gene segment behaved as functional or pseudogenic, an earlier analysis of nearly 600 of the donors relied on high-throughput TCR beta sequencing. Alongside the repertoire data, information on donor age, sex, ethnicity and CMV serostatus was compiled. Genome-wide SNP genotypes for about 65% of the roughly 670 donors were used in a later genetic analysis, which treated that subset as a discovery cohort. All discovery cohort repertoires had been generated on a single sequencing platform. HLA typing included class I and class II loci at four-digit resolution. The number of typed donors differed by locus: about 620-640 for A, B, C, DRB1 and DQB1; some 500 for DQA1; roughly 600 for DPA1; and 400 to 480 for DPB1. Four to six DR-DQ haplotypes were handled as single units for association and clustering, since linkage in the cohort was strong. Across under 500 genotyped donors of the cohort, an average of approximately 240,000 unique TCR beta nucleotide sequences per donor were sequenced, and roughly 18% of those sequences were non-productive.

In total, fewer than 750 healthy bone marrow donors made up the cohort. Cohort members were all nominally healthy when sampled, although unrecorded immune exposures were likely present. The donor tested CMV seronegative and was one of the 352 seronegative cohort members. A peripheral blood sample was collected from each donor, and TCR beta sequencing was performed on peripheral blood mononuclear cells. Genomic DNA extraction from the blood cell samples was performed with the Qiagen DNeasy Blood Extraction Kit. Overall study results and their limits: Seventeen rarely observed V segments, including chromosome 9 orphons, were excluded from the earlier analysis of some 590 of the donors because counts were too low. A further reported finding was that TCR beta sequences accurately predicted the HLA-A and HLA-B alleles for most subjects in the first cohort. The only immune exposure information available for the cohort was CMV serostatus. Broadly in line with IMGT annotations, most TCR beta V segments showed up in productive rearrangements about 90% or about 30% of the time in an earlier analysis of approximately 640 of the donors. A later analysis reported that several top co-occurrence clusters appeared linked to parvovirus B19, influenza, CMV and Epstein-Barr virus. At a false discovery rate of 0.05, a later analysis linked fewer than 20,000 TCR beta sequences to specific HLA alleles. Linkage disequilibrium might explain the correlated functional status among segregating V segments, but an unknown experimental factor could not be ruled out. In a later analysis, the rate of TCR association differed among HLA loci, with DRB1 alleles having the most associated TCRs and HLA-C alleles having the fewest. A total of 150 to 200 TCR beta chains were listed by the study as associated with cytomegalovirus. The authors suggested that the approach could potentially be generalized to other disease states and immunological phenotypes. The classifier was reported to diagnose cytomegalovirus status with high specificity and sensitivity in both the original and validation cohorts. Sequencing depth was assumed to be roughly uniform across donors in the presence/absence analyses, though that assumption may not hold. According to a later analysis, most CMV-associated TCR beta chains appeared to be HLA-restricted, and the HLA associations seemed to be driven largely by CMV exposure. When HLA alleles, especially DR and DQ, strongly co-occurred, attributing TCR associations to individual alleles was difficult. The sequencing pipeline was judged likely to have produced a cluster of highly shared sequence variants as a technical artifact. In vitro tests confirmed that a few of the cytomegalovirus-associated TCR beta chains recognize cytomegalovirus antigens. While some public TCRs were present in many individuals, most TCR sequences turned up only very rarely across donors. According to a later genetic analysis, donors in an Asian-associated ancestry cluster had fewer N-insertions in productive TCRs than the roughly 670-donor mean. In a later genetic analysis, a missense DCLRE1C variant was associated with V-gene and J-gene trimming of TCR beta chains, and the association was replicated in an independent cohort. This cohort had only TCR beta chains sequenced, and the lack of alpha or paired-chain data limited which features could be detected. A later analysis found that HLA-associated TCR beta chains were more clonally expanded and had lower generation probabilities than equally common non-associated chains. Because HLA typing was unavailable for some donors at each locus, only the typed subset was used in association tests. Some IMGT-functional V segments, including TRBV6-2 and TRBV6-3, could not be told apart with the 87-base-pair reads, so those segments were excluded.

The sequence is built from TRBV19 and TRBJ2-3, and TRBD1 matches 7 of the central bases. The clonotype was recovered from a boy younger than 10 in good health and CMV-seronegative. The specimen sequenced was PBMCs. CDR3 reads: CASSAGTVGGTQYF. The DNA is TGTGCCAGTAGTGCCGGGACAGTAGGGGGTACGCAGTATTTT.